This passage covers 32 T cell receptor beta chains from one sample sequenced in a study of T cell responses to AZD1222 COVID-19 vaccine. The table came from immunoSEQ multiplex PCR; TCRdb's copy has only in-frame clones and leaves some out. The sample lists 40,000 to 55,000 clones; less than 95% were seen once. Specimen: peripheral blood, collected 28 days after the second AZD1222 dose. Every receptor here comes from an adult who received the AZD1222 COVID-19 vaccine.

The chain is built from TRBV27 and TRBJ1-2; D is undetermined. This CDR3 region has 15 residues. Per the germline V gene, CDR1 is MNHEY and CDR2 is SMNVEV (reference sequence). Deletions cut 8 bases from V and 8 bases from J, with 24 bases between. CDR3 nucleotide sequence: TGTGCCAGCTGGGGTCGGGAGCTTTCGGTCGTAGGCTACACCTTC. It codes for CASWGRELSVVGYTF.

The V and J genes are TRBV7-9 and TRBJ1-2, with D possibly matching TRBD1 (5 bases). V lost 4 bases and J lost 0, with 9 bases in between. The length of the CDR3 is 14 residues. Germline-derived CDR1 and CDR2 are SEHNR and FQNEAQ (reference sequence). CDR3 sequence reads: CASSSPDTNYGYTF. CDR3 sequence (DNA): TGTGCCAGCAGCTCCCCGGACACTAACTATGGCTACACCTTC.

The chain recombines TRBV5-1 with TRBJ2-3; no reliable D call. CDR3 size: 14 residues. The germline CDR1 and CDR2 sequences are SGHRS and YFSETQ. Trimming removed 2 bases at V and 1 base at J, with 8 bases between. The CDR3 bases are TGCGCCAGCAGCTTAGACCGGGGCACAGATACGCAGTATTTT. Translating it yields CASSLDRGTDTQYF.

This clone was detected only once. The V gene is TRBV7-7, the J gene TRBJ2-5; D gene unclear. The germline V gene encodes CDR1 SSHAT and CDR2 FNYEAQ (reference sequence). The V gene lost 1 base and the J gene lost 2 bases, with 11 bases spanning the gap. The CDR3 totals 15 residues. The CDR3, as DNA: TGTGCCAGCAGCTTAGGACCGGGCAGACAAGAGACCCAGTACTTC. Translating gives CASSLGPGRQETQYF.

This chain joins TRBV29-1 and TRBJ2-5; D is uncertain. CDR3 length: 10 residues. Trimming pared 7 bases from V and 1 base from J, leaving 4 bases between. Germline V gene lookup returns CDR1 SQVTM and CDR2 ANQGSEA. The CDR3 here is CSGAQETQYF. In DNA form, the CDR3 reads TGCAGCGGCGCCCAAGAGACCCAGTACTTC. Full variable domain (remainder filled in from reference TRBV29-1 and TRBJ2-5): SAVISQKPSRDICQRGTSLTIQCQVDSQVTMMFWYRQQPGQSLTLIATANQGSEATYESGFVIDKFPISRPNLTFSTLTVSNMSPEDSSIYLCSGAQETQYFGPGTRLLVL.

The chain uses TRBV6-2 or TRBV6-3 and TRBJ2-1, with D maybe TRBD2 (5 bases). From germline, CDR1 is MNHEY and CDR2 SVGEGT. This CDR3 is built from 14 residues. Trimming shortened V by 0 bases and J by 9 bases, and 12 bases separated the two germline ends. The CDR3 DNA reads as TGTGCCAGCAGTTACTCAAGTGGGGAGACTGAGCAGTTCTTC. Protein product: CASSYSSGETEQFF.

The chain carries TRBV11-2 and TRBJ1-4; 10 positions agree with TRBD1. V shed 5 bases, J shed 8 bases, and the junction held 8 bases outside the gene matches. Germline V gene sequence: CDR1 SGHAT, CDR2 FQNNGV. The CDR3 contains 15 residues. The DNA of the CDR3 is TGTGCCAGCAGCCTTCTGGGACAGGGGTACGAAAAACTGTTTTTT. It translates to CASSLLGQGYEKLFF. The full variable domain, in which reference TRBV11-2 and TRBJ1-4 provide the parts outside the CDR3, is EAGVAQSPRYKIIEKRQSVAFWCNPISGHATLYWYQQILGQGPKLLIQFQNNGVVDDSQLPKDRFSAERLKGVDSTLKIQPAKLEDSAVYLCASSLLGQGYEKLFFGSGTQLSVL.

The chain carries TRBV27 and TRBJ1-6; D is unresolved. The ends were cut back, 6 bases at V and 0 bases at J, with 9 bases in the middle. Germline lookup yields CDR1 MNHEY and CDR2 SMNVEV (reference sequence). The CDR3 loop spans 15 amino acids. CDR3 residues: CASSDPSSYNSPLHF. CDR3 in DNA: TGTGCCAGCAGCGACCCGAGCTCCTATAATTCACCCCTCCACTTT.

The J gene is TRBJ1-6, the V gene TRBV5-6; D perhaps matches TRBD1 (5 bases). There are 17 residues in the CDR3. Trimming shortened V by 4 bases and J by 1 base, and 15 bases separated the two germline ends. The V gene's germline CDR1 is SGHDT and CDR2 YYEEEE. CDR3 nucleotides: TGTGCCAGCAGCCTCCGAAGACAGTTTTCCTATAATTCACCCCTCCACTTT. As protein: CASSLRRQFSYNSPLHF.

The chain links TRBV3-1 (or the pseudogene TRBV3-2) to TRBJ1-3, with D unclear. CDR1 is LGHDT and CDR2 is YNNKEL in the germline V gene (reference sequence). The V gene lost 4 bases and the J gene lost 0 bases, with 10 bases spanning the gap. This CDR3 spans 15 amino acids. The CDR3 region has the DNA TGTGCCAGCAGCCCCGGTGTAGGCTCTGGAAACACCATATATTTT. Protein: CASSPGVGSGNTIYF.

In this sample, this clone turned up a few times. This sequence joins TRBV7-2 and TRBJ1-2; D possibly corresponds to TRBD1 (5 bases). This CDR3 is 16 amino acids long. With 3 bases removed from V and 2 bases from J, the gap between germline ends came to 16 bases. Germline CDR1 SGHTA, CDR2 FQGNSA. CDR3 sequence: CASSFPPGGGNYGYTF. The CDR3 region has the DNA TGTGCCAGCAGCTTCCCCCCCGGTGGGGGGAACTATGGCTACACCTTC.

This clone has only one observation. V and J are TRBV7-2 and TRBJ1-2; 7 nucleotides align to TRBD1. The V and J ends lost 4 bases and 8 bases, in that order; junction bases with no gene match: 16. There are 16 residues in the CDR3. Germline assignment: CDR1 SGHTA and CDR2 FQGNSA. CDR3 amino acids: CASSSIDRERIGGYTF. Written as DNA, the CDR3 is TGTGCCAGCAGCTCTATCGACAGGGAACGTATTGGGGGCTACACCTTC.

V and J are TRBV9 and TRBJ1-3; TRBD1 might be the D (5 bases). The CDR3 extends over 16 amino acids. Trimming left V 0 bases short and J 2 bases short, with 12 bases between. Germline V gene sequence: CDR1 SGDLS, CDR2 YYNGEE. The CDR3 sequence: CASSVAGGGTGNTIYF. CDR3 coding DNA: TGTGCCAGCAGCGTAGCTGGGGGGGGAACTGGAAACACCATATATTTT.

CDR3 protein: CATREGSEGPQHF. CDR3 coding DNA: TGTGCCACCAGGGAAGGATCGGAGGGGCCCCAGCATTTT. This chain joins TRBV6-6 and TRBJ1-5, with D possibly TRBD1 on 5 matching bases. Per the germline V gene, CDR1 is MNHNY and CDR2 is SVGAGI (reference sequence). Trimming removed 10 bases at V and 9 bases at J, with 19 bases between. The CDR3 contains 13 residues.

This chain uses TRBV5-1 with TRBJ1-3; 11 bases align to TRBD1. CDR3 length equals 17 residues. Trimming removed 3 bases from V and 3 bases from J; junction bases left unmatched: 8. In germline, CDR1 is SGHRS, CDR2 YFSETQ. This CDR3 is CASSWRGTGGNGNTIYF. The DNA of the CDR3 is TGCGCCAGCAGCTGGCGCGGGACAGGGGGTAATGGAAACACCATATATTTT.

CDR3 DNA sequence: TGCGCCAGCAGCCAAGAAAGGGTAGGGGGCGGGGAGCTGTTTTTT. As protein: CASSQERVGGGELFF. V usage is TRBV4-3 and J usage is TRBJ2-2; D possibly corresponds to TRBD1 (6 bases). Germline V gene lookup returns CDR1 LGHNA and CDR2 YSLEER. The CDR3 consists of 15 residues. Trimming left V 0 bases short and J 7 bases short, with 12 bases between.

V and J are TRBV30 and TRBJ1-2; no clear D gene. The CDR3 is made up of 12 amino acids. Looked up from germline, CDR1 is GTSNPN and CDR2 is SVGIG (reference sequence). Deletions cut 4 bases from V and 1 base from J, with 7 bases between. CDR3 sequence: CAWIQDNYGYTF. The CDR3 DNA reads TGTGCCTGGATCCAGGATAACTATGGCTACACCTTC.

The chain employs TRBV5-1 and TRBJ2-5; D is uncertain. The V end lost 0 bases, the J end lost 2 bases, and 11 bases lay between the germline ends. The CDR3 runs 15 residues. Germline V gene data show CDR1 as SGHRS and CDR2 as YFSETQ. The CDR3 spells CASSLASAIQETQYF. CDR3 DNA sequence: TGCGCCAGCAGCTTGGCCTCGGCAATTCAAGAGACCCAGTACTTC.

The chain has TRBV9 and TRBJ2-3; the match to TRBD1 covers 8 bases. CDR3 length equals 15 residues. Germline-derived CDR1 and CDR2 are SGDLS and YYNGEE. V lost 4 bases to trimming and J lost 2 bases; unmatched junction nucleotides: 6. The CDR3 nucleotides read TGTGCCAGCAGCCCCCGGGACAGGTCCACAGATACGCAGTATTTT. Translation: CASSPRDRSTDTQYF.

V gene TRBV19 combines with J gene TRBJ1-1, with TRBD1 identical over 7 bases. The V gene end was trimmed by 11 bases and the J gene end by 3 bases; junction bases not matched to a gene: 6. Germline assignment: CDR1 LNHDA and CDR2 SQIVND (reference sequence). This CDR3 comprises 12 residues. CDR3 sequence reads: CAGKDRDTEAFF. In nucleotides, the CDR3 is TGTGCCGGCAAAGACAGGGACACTGAAGCTTTCTTT.

This chain uses TRBV10-2 with TRBJ1-2; 7 bases align to TRBD1. The CDR3 is made up of 14 amino acids. With 0 bases clipped from V and 6 bases from J, the junction kept 4 bases outside the gene matches. From germline, CDR1 is WSHSY and CDR2 SAAADI. CDR3 sequence reads: CASSESAQGDGYTF. The CDR3 DNA is TGCGCCAGCAGTGAGTCTGCCCAGGGGGATGGCTACACCTTC.

This CDR3 is CASTMGGMGSNQPQHF. CDR3 in DNA: TGTGCCAGCACCATGGGGGGAATGGGTAGCAATCAGCCCCAGCATTTT. V gene TRBV28 combines with J gene TRBJ1-5, with D perhaps matching TRBD1 (5 bases). Germline CDR1 is MDHEN and CDR2 is SYDVKM. V dropped 7 bases and J dropped 0 bases, with 16 bases sitting between them. The CDR3 spans 16 residues.

This chain uses TRBV7-9 with TRBJ1-1, with no clear D. CDR3 length equals 13 residues. Trimming pared 1 base from V and 3 bases from J, leaving 6 bases between. CDR1 and CDR2 from the germline V gene are SEHNR and FQNEAQ (reference sequence). CDR3 sequence: CASSLEPDTEAFF. As DNA, the CDR3 is TGTGCCAGCAGCTTAGAACCAGACACTGAAGCTTTCTTT.

The chain uses TRBV5-1 and TRBJ1-5; D might be TRBD1 (6 bases). The CDR3 covers 17 residues. Trimming cost V 0 bases and J 0 bases, with 13 bases left between them. Per the germline V gene, CDR1 is SGHRS and CDR2 is YFSETQ. The DNA for the CDR3 is TGCGCCAGCAGCTTGGGGGGGCTGGGTAATAGCAATCAGCCCCAGCATTTT. Its protein is CASSLGGLGNSNQPQHF.

This chain joins TRBV5-1 and TRBJ2-5; 7 bases are a match to TRBD2. CDR3 size: 13 residues. Germline V lookup: CDR1 SGHRS, CDR2 YFSETQ. V lost 4 bases to trimming and J lost 3 bases; unmatched junction nucleotides: 3. DNA of the CDR3: TGCGCCAGCAGCCCCGGACTAGAAGAGACCCAGTACTTC. Translation: CASSPGLEETQYF.

V is TRBV5-4 and J is TRBJ2-7, with 11 bases matching TRBD2. CDR1 and CDR2 from the germline V gene are SGHNT and YYREEE (reference sequence). The CDR3 is 16 residues long. Losses at the gene ends were 4 bases for V and 2 bases for J; bases not matched to a gene: 8. The CDR3: CASSTSGGRGTYEQYF. The CDR3 region has the DNA TGTGCCAGCAGCACTAGCGGGGGCCGAGGCACCTACGAGCAGTACTTC.

This sequence joins TRBV5-4 and TRBJ2-1; TRBD2 is a possible D gene (7 bases). The CDR3 is 15 residues long. Germline V gene lookup returns CDR1 SGHNT and CDR2 YYREEE (reference sequence). V dropped 7 bases and J dropped 0 bases, with 14 bases sitting between them. The CDR3 coding sequence is TGTGCCAGCTGGGGGGGGGCTGTCTCCTACAATGAGCAGTTCTTC. Translation gives CASWGGAVSYNEQFF.

The CDR3 loop reads CASSPGQYTGELFF. CDR3 nucleotide sequence: TGTGCCAGCAGTCCCGGACAGTACACCGGGGAGCTGTTTTTT. The V call is TRBV6-5, the J call TRBJ2-2, with a tentative D call TRBD1 (6 bases). The V and J ends lost 5 bases and 3 bases respectively, with 10 bases between them. Germline CDR1 and CDR2: MNHEY and SVGAGI. The CDR3 totals 14 residues.

The genes are TRBV28 and TRBJ1-5; D is unclear. Germline V gene data show CDR1 as MDHEN and CDR2 as SYDVKM. Trimming took 4 bases from V and 11 from J, leaving 9 bases between them. The CDR3 runs 11 residues. CDR3 DNA: TGTGCCAGCAGTTCTCGACTCGCCCAGCATTTT. Its protein is CASSSRLAQHF.

The rearrangement uses TRBV4-2 and TRBJ1-1; D gene ambiguous. Germline CDR1 is LGHNA and CDR2 is YNFKEQ. Trimming pared 1 base from V and 1 base from J, leaving 4 bases between. The CDR3 runs 13 residues. CDR3: CASSQGGNTEAFF. The CDR3 nucleotides read TGTGCCAGCAGCCAAGGAGGGAACACTGAAGCTTTCTTT.

This chain uses TRBV5-1 with TRBJ1-1; D is possibly TRBD1 (5 bases). V was clipped by 0 bases and J by 1 base, with 13 bases between them. The length of the CDR3 is 16 residues. CDR1 and CDR2 from the germline V gene are SGHRS and YFSETQ. The CDR3 DNA follows: TGCGCCAGCAGCTTGGATGGCACTAGGGGGAACACTGAAGCTTTCTTT. Its protein is CASSLDGTRGNTEAFF.

The chain couples TRBV29-1 to TRBJ1-3; D unclear. The CDR3 has 15 amino acids. Germline loops: CDR1 SQVTM, CDR2 ANQGSEA. The V gene lost 3 bases and the J gene lost 5 bases, with 17 bases spanning the gap. The CDR3 here is CSVEAPRNGRNTIYF. CDR3 bases: TGCAGCGTTGAGGCTCCGAGAAATGGGAGAAACACCATATATTTT.